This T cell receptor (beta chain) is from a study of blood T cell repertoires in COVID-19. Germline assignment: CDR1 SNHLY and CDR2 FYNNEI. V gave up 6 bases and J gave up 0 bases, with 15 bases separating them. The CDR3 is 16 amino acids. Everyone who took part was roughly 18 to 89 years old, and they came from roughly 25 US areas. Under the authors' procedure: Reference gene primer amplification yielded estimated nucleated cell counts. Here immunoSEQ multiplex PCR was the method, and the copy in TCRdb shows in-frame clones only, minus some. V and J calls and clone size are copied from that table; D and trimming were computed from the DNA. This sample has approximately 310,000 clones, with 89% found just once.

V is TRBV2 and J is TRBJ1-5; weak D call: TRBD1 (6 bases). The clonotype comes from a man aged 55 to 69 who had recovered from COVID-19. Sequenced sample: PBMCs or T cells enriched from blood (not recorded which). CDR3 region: CASSGGPGLSNQPQHF. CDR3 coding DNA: TGTGCCAGCAGCGGGGGGCCAGGCCTTAGCAATCAGCCCCAGCATTTT.